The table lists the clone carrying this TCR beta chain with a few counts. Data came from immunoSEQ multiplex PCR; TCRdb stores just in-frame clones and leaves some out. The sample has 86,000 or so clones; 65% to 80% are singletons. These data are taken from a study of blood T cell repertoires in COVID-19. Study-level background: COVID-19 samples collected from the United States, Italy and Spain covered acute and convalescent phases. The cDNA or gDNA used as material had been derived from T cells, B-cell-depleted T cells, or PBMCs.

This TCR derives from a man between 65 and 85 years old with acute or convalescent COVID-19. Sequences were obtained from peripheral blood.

The CDR3 loop reads CASSKDIALFGEQYF. The CDR3 nucleotides are TGTGCCAGCAGCAAGGACATCGCCCTCTTTGGGGAGCAGTACTTC. The chain uses TRBV9 and TRBJ2-7; a weak D match, TRBD1 (5 bases). Germline CDR1 is SGDLS and CDR2 is YYNGEE. Deletions cut 4 bases from V and 7 bases from J, with 21 bases between. This CDR3 region has 15 residues.